This T cell receptor (beta chain) was sequenced during a study of blood T cell repertoires in COVID-19. The germline CDR1 and CDR2 sequences are MNHEY and SMNVEV (reference sequence). The CDR3 extends over 18 amino acids. Unmatched junction bases numbered 6, after V lost 1 base and J lost 0 bases. Some clones are missing from TCRdb's copy, which holds only in-frame ones; the method was immunoSEQ multiplex PCR. The sample consists of tens of thousands of clones, about three quarters of them appearing once. The clonotype was recovered from a human donor in a cohort sampled during active COVID-19. What was sequenced was peripheral blood. This chain joins TRBV27 and TRBJ2-2; 9 nucleotides line up with TRBD2. The CDR3 bases are TGTGCCAGCAGTTTATTCGTAGCGGGGGCCTCGAACACCGGGGAGCTGTTTTTT. It translates to CASSLFVAGASNTGELFF.